This entry is about one TCR beta chain. Its antigen is not known. V gave up 5 bases and J gave up 14 bases; unmatched junction bases: 13. The CDR3 extends over 13 amino acids. Germline-derived CDR1 and CDR2 are SGHAT and FQNNGV. The data were taken from a study of CD8+ T cells in alopecia areata. The wider study: Patients in the treated group were given tofacitinib by mouth, 5 to 10 mg twice a day.

Specified treatment: oral pan-JAK inhibitor, 5-10 mg twice daily. Lesional scalp tissue (obtained by punch biopsy) and peripheral blood were collected from alopecia areata patients. PBMCs, the starting material, were the source of sorted CD4+ and CD8+ T cells. RNA was extracted and reverse transcribed into cDNA as the sequencing template. Data came from immunoSEQ multiplex PCR; TCRdb stores just in-frame clones and leaves some out. Found here are about 180,000 clones, approximately 53% of them singletons; the top ten hold under 14%. General study findings and limits: Tofacitinib did not eliminate many expanded lesional clones from scalp or blood.

The J gene is TRBJ2-3, the V gene TRBV11-2, with 7 bases aligning to TRBD1. The sequenced sample was CD8+ T cells sorted from blood, obtained at week 24, from a patient treated with tofacitinib. This TCR was recovered from a human donor with alopecia areata. CDR3 sequence: CASSQYGQVVRYF. In DNA form, the CDR3 reads TGTGCCAGCAGCCAATATGGACAGGTGGTCCGGTATTTT.